This note documents a single T cell receptor beta chain sequence. In this sample, this clone turned up a few times. Its target antigen remains unknown. Qualities for individual bases were not recorded, and no much larger clone is one base off. Each donor gave one peripheral blood draw, roughly 0.11 L on average, collected into heparinised tubes. A BD FACSAria II was used to sort naive, central memory, regulatory and stem cell-like memory CD4+ T cells with a panel that included CD45RO, CCR7, CD25, CD127, CD95 and CD27. Every sorted population had a purity above 95%. PBMCs were isolated immediately by Lymphoprep density gradient centrifugation and stained directly without culture. So that batch effects would be minimized, each experiment stained and sorted samples in pairs, pairing one healthy donor with one patient. This specimen belongs to a study of beta chain features in type 1 diabetes (dated by TCRdb to 2016 to 2019). Regarding the study in general: Patients and healthy donors did not differ in mean age, gender distribution, total cell number or subset yield. A total of under 120,000,000 sorted cells were examined across all samples, and RNA yield correlated strongly with the number of cells per subset. The study compared TCRB repertoires of sorted circulating CD4+ T cell subsets between recently diagnosed type 1 diabetes patients and matched healthy donors. Regulatory and stem cell-like memory subsets were isolated from only 8 patients and roughly 8 healthy donors, whereas naive and central memory subsets came from all 28 donors. Results and caveats for the whole study, not just this receptor: HLA sub-analyses involved small numbers of individuals, so any influence of HLA type on TCRB rearrangement remained unresolved. Type 1 diabetes patients showed a moderate but significant shortening of TCRB CDR3 length in all four CD4+ subsets. Naive, central memory and regulatory TCRB repertoires appeared to be more similar among patients than among healthy donors. Patients with type 1 diabetes made fewer insertions and deleted more nucleotides at VDJ recombination sites, implying thymic rearrangement abnormalities. PCR may preferentially amplify shorter templates, but because patient and control samples were amplified and corrected together, any resulting skew would affect both groups equally. Because cDNA was sequenced instead of genomic DNA, activated cells with high expression could be over-represented, although the groups did not differ in activation or CD3 levels.

The entire isolated RNA was reverse transcribed using the High Capacity cDNA Reverse Transcription Kit, and thus expressed TCRB transcripts were sequenced. Naive, central memory and regulatory T cell samples underwent deep immunoSEQ sequencing, averaging about 3.5 million total reads per sample. After sorted cells were lysed in RLT buffer, RNA was extracted with DNase-treated RNeasy Micro or Mini kits, with the choice depending on cell number. To prevent cross-contamination, every cell subset was processed on its own, while patient and healthy donor samples were processed together. TCRB sequences were amplified from cDNA with the immunoSEQ multiplex PCR, producing 87-bp fragments spanning the CDR3 region. Sequencing of the amplicons was done on the Illumina HiSeq platform. In the paper's pipeline: Synthetic template baselines were used to correct PCR bias computationally, reads within Hamming distance 2 were collapsed, and singletons that could not be merged were discarded. Reads were aligned against IMGT so that V, D and J genes, CDR3 length and insertions or deletions at six rearrangement sites could be assigned. Within each subset, clonotype counts were normalized to sorted cell number, after which true diversity and Gini coefficients were computed with the tcR R package. Repertoire sharing was quantified using the overlap coefficient calculated on TCRB nucleotide sequences. TCRdb's version of the immuneACCESS table is confined to in-frame rearrangements and falls short of the full clone set. An unresolved V gene accounts for under half of the shortfall where checked; the remainder is of unknown origin. V, J and clone size were drawn from that table, and D and trimming were deduced from the DNA. The sample records fewer than 150,000 clones, 6.9% of which are singletons. Around 1.5% of the sample belongs to the ten largest clones.

Counted from cysteine to phenylalanine, this CDR3 has 17 amino acids. CDR3 DNA is the only sequence kept; it has 51 bases, read in frame from the first base. The germline V gene encodes CDR1 SGHTA and CDR2 FQGTGA. V has 1 base trimmed and J has 8 bases trimmed; junction bases matching no gene number 13. The source is a woman aged 25 to 39 in good health. The chain employs TRBV7-3 and TRBJ2-1, and 8 bases in between align with TRBD1. Material for sequencing was central memory CD4+ T cells from blood. The nucleotides are TGTGCCAGCAGCTTAAGAGGACAGGGCCCAGCGGGCCATGAGCAGTTCTTC. Its product reads: CASSLRGQGPAGHEQFF.